The rows below give T cell receptor beta chains drawn from one sample of a study of blood T cell repertoires in COVID-19. Some clones are missing from TCRdb's copy, which holds only in-frame ones; the method was immunoSEQ multiplex PCR. The repertoire holds approximately 200,000 clones, roughly 88% seen once, with roughly 4% in the top ten. The source material was peripheral blood. These receptors were obtained from a woman in her 30s with acute or convalescent COVID-19. The CDR3 runs from the conserved cysteine through the conserved F or W.

13	TRBJ2-7	TRBV11-3	CASSLVSGGEQYF
14	TRBJ1-3	TRBV5-1	CASSPGTGLYTIYF
16	TRBJ1-4	TRBV24-1	CATSDNPREGNEKLFF
14	TRBJ1-6	TRBV10-2	CASTWDSRYSPLHF
17	TRBJ1-3	TRBV4-1	CASSFDKGAGTGNTIYF
15	TRBJ2-1	TRBV19	CASSIGTSGYNEQFF
14	TRBJ2-3	TRBV3-1/TRBV3-2	CASSFAGSTDTQYF
13	TRBJ1-1	TRBV3-1/TRBV3-2	CASSQSRAVEAFF
14	TRBJ2-1	TRBV19	CASSIGSYLPEQFF
17	TRBJ2-3	TRBV4-2	CASSQVSGGRAPDTQYF
14	TRBJ1-5	TRBV5-1	CASSQTGGNQPQHF
16	TRBJ1-6	TRBV25-1	CASRAQPGQANSPLHF
13	TRBJ1-2	TRBV5-1	CASSFTGDHGYTF
13	TRBJ2-3	TRBV6-5	CASKRLGSNTQYF